The clone carrying this T cell receptor beta chain was seen just once. Its antigen is as yet unknown. The sample is drawn from a study of vaccination effects on CD4 cells after COVID-19. Study results and limitations: Clones that were induced by infection or by vaccine showed marked contraction late after vaccination. The authors studied few convalescent patients and collected no early post-infection timepoints.

Sequencing was performed with immunoSEQ multiplex PCR; in TCRdb, only in-frame clones are kept and a portion is missing. This sample yields tens of thousands of clones, of which approximately 71% are seen a single time; 3.7% belongs to the top ten. The CDR3 length is 14 residues. The V end was cut by 3 bases, the J end by 6 bases, with 12 bases between. CDR1 and CDR2 (germline): SGHNT, YENEEA. Viral peptide pool expansion of antigen-specific CD4+ T cells preceded sequencing in the ViraFEST assay. CD4+ T cell isolation took place after about nine days of culture. Nucleocapsid antibodies were negative in the vaccine recipients, who had never had SARS-CoV-2 infection. Cultures used fewer than 2.5 million PBMC per well, roughly 9.8 IU/ml IL-2 and about 10 ug/ml peptides. Half-medium changes using IL-2 medium occurred on days 3 and 7.

The clonotype comes from a human donor who received a COVID-19 vaccine. The material was CD4+ T cells from PBMCs cultured with HCoV-OC43 spike peptides, obtained before COVID-19 vaccination. Documented subset: HCoV-OC43 spike overlapping peptide pool stimulation. The V gene is TRBV11-3, the J gene TRBJ2-1; D is unresolved. The CDR3 region is CASSFTALGNEQFF. The CDR3, as DNA: TGTGCCAGCAGCTTTACAGCCTTAGGCAATGAGCAGTTCTTC.